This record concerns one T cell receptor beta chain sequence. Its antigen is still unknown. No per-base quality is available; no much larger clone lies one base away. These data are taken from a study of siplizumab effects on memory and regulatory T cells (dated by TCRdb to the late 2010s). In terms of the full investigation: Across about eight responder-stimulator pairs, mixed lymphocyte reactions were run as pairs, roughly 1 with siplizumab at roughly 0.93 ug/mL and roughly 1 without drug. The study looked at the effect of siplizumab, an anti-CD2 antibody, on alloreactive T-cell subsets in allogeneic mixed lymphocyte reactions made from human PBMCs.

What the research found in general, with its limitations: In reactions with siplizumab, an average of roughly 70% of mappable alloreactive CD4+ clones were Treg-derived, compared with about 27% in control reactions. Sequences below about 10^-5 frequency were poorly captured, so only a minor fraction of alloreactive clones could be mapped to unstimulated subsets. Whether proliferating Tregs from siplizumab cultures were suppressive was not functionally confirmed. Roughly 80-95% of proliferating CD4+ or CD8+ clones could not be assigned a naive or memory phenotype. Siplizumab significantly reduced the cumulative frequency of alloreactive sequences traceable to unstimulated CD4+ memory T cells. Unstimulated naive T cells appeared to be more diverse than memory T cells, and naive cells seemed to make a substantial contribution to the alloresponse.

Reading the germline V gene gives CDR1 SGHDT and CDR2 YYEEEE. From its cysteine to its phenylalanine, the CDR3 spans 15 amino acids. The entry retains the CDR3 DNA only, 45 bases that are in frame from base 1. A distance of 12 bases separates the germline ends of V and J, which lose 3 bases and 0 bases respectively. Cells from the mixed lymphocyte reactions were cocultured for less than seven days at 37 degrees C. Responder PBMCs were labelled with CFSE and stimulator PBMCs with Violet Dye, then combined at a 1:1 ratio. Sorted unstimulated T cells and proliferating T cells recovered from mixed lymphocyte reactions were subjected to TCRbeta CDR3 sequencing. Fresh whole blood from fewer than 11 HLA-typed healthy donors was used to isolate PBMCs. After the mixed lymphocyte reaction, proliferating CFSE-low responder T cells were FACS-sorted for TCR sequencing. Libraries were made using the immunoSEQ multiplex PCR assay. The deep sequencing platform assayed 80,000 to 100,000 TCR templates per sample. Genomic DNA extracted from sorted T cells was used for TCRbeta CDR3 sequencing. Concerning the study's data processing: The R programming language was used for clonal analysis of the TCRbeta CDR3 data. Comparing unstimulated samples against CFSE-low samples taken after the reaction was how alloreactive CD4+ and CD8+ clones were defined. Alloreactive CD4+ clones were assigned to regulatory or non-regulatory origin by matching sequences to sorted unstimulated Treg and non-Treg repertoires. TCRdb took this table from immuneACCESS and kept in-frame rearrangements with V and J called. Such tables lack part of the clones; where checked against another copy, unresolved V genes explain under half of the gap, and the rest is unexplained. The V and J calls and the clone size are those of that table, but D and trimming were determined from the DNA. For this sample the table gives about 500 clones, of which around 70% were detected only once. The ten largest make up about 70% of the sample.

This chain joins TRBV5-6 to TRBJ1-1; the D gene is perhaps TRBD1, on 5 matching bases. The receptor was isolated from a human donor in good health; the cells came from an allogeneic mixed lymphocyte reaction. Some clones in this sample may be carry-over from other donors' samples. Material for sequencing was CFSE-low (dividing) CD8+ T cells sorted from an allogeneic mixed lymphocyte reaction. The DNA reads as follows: TGTGCCAGCAGCTGGGGGGGGAACATGAACACTGAAGCTTTCTTT. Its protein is CASSWGGNMNTEAFF.